In its sample, the clone carrying this T cell receptor (beta chain) was seen once. This record comes from a study of blood T cell repertoires in COVID-19. Study as a whole: Spain, Italy and the United States supplied samples that represented acute and convalescent COVID-19. The analysed material was cDNA or gDNA that came from T cells, B-cell-depleted T cells, or PBMCs.

Germline trimming cut 5 bases from V and 1 base from J; bases unmatched to any gene: 5. This CDR3 region has 15 residues. CDR1 and CDR2 (germline): SGHTA, FQGNSA. In the source study's methods: Estimates of nucleated cell counts were drawn from the amplification of reference gene primers. Generated by immunoSEQ multiplex PCR, the TCRdb table keeps only in-frame clones and is missing some. V and J calls and clone size are those listed in that table; D and trimming were worked out from the DNA. The sample carries 55,000 to 80,000 clones, roughly nine tenths recorded once. The J gene is TRBJ2-3, the V gene TRBV7-2; 8 bases are shared with TRBD1. Sequencing was carried out using peripheral blood. This TCR was sampled from a man in his fifties with active COVID-19. The CDR3 DNA is TGTGCCAGCAGCACAGGGGGTTCAGGCACAGATACGCAGTATTTT. Residues: CASSTGGSGTDTQYF.